This record concerns one TCR beta chain sequence. The CDR3 length is 14 residues. Losses at the gene ends were 2 bases for V and 7 bases for J; bases not matched to a gene: 5. CDR1 and CDR2 (germline): MNHEY, SVGAGI. The sample is drawn from a study of shared T cell receptors in the human thymus. The protocol was immunoSEQ multiplex PCR, while the TCRdb copy is restricted to in-frame clones and leaves out a portion. The table shows roughly 660,000 clones, with approximately 88% occurring only once. The data were also submitted as part of a second study, on human thymus T cells. As reported in that work: From resections taken during corrective heart surgery, the thymus tissue was obtained. There appeared to be biased usage of V and J genes in thymic and blood repertoires. Related research has reported that thymic repertoires overlap highly among unrelated individuals.

Input material: thymocytes. The TCR comes from a boy in the first two years of life with a congenital heart defect. The chain couples TRBV6-5 to TRBJ1-1; 9 bases agree with TRBD1. The DNA of the CDR3 is TGTGCCAGCAGTTACAACAGGGGGCCCGGTGAAGCTTTCTTT. It yields the protein CASSYNRGPGEAFF.